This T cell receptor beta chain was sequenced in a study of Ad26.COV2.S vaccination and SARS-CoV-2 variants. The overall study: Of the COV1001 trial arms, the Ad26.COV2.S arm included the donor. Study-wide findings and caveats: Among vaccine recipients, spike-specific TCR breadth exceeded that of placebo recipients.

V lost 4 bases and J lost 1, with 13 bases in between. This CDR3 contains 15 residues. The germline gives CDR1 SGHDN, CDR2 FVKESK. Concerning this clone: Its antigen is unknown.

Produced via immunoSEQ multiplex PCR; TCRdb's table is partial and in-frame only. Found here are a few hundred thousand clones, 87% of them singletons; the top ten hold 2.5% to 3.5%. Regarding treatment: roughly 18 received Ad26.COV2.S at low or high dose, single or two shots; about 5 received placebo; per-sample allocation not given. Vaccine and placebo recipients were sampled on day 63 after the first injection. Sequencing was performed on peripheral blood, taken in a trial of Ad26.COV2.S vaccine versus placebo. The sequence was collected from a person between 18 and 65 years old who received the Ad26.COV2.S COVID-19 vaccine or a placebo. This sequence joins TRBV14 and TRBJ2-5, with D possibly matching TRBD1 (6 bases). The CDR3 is CASSPLLGAQETQYF. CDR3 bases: TGTGCCAGCAGCCCCTTGCTGGGGGCCCAAGAGACCCAGTACTTC.